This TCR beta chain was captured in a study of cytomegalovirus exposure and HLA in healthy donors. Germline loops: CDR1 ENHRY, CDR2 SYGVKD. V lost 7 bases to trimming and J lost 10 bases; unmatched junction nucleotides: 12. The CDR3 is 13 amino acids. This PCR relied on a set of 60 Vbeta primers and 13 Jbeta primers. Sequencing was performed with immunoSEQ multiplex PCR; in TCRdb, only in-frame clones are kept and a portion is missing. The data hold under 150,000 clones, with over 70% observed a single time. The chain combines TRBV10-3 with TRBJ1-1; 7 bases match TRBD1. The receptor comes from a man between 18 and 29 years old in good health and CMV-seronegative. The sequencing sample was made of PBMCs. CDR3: CAINQGVFSGAFF. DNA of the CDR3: TGTGCCATCAATCAGGGGGTTTTTTCTGGAGCTTTCTTT.